These T cell receptor beta chains were read from a single sample in a study of blood T cell repertoires in COVID-19. The data were produced by immunoSEQ multiplex PCR, yet TCRdb's version contains in-frame clones alone and is incomplete. The sample consists of approximately 60,000 clones, about nine tenths of them appearing once. The sample comprised peripheral blood. The source of these receptors is a man in his fifties or sixties with active COVID-19. Each CDR3 is given with its conserved first and last residue. Fields, in order: J gene, D gene, clone size, V gene, CDR3 protein, CDR3 DNA. D genes are given only for firm matches. Size is stated for part of the rows, as once, few or many counts, or as a class when the clone is expanded.

>TRBJ2-6|TRBD2|-|TRBV4-2
CASSQGLAEDSGANVLTF
TGTGCCAGCAGCCAAGGACTAGCGGAAGACTCTGGGGCCAACGTCCTGACTTTC
>TRBJ2-7|-|-|TRBV10-2
CASSVEESTEQYF
TGCGCCAGCAGTGTTGAGGAGTCCACCGAGCAGTACTTC
>TRBJ2-4|-|-|TRBV7-3
CASSLEGKVGKNIQYF
TGTGCCAGCAGCTTGGAGGGAAAGGTGGGGAAAAACATTCAGTACTTC
>TRBJ1-1|TRBD1|few|TRBV11-1
CASSHPGTGSGTEAFF
TGTGCCAGCAGCCACCCCGGGACAGGGTCGGGCACTGAAGCTTTCTTT
>TRBJ2-7|TRBD1|once|TRBV5-8
CASSRTGVEQYF
TGTGCCAGCAGCCGGACAGGGGTCGAGCAGTACTTC
>TRBJ1-5|-|few|TRBV7-2
CASALTGANQPQHF
TGTGCCAGCGCCTTGACAGGAGCGAATCAGCCCCAGCATTTT
>TRBJ1-2|-|-|TRBV6-1
CASSEGEGAFYGYTF
TGTGCCAGCAGTGAAGGCGAGGGAGCCTTCTATGGCTACACCTTC
>TRBJ2-7|TRBD2|-|TRBV24-1
CATSDFRSGGYEPYF
TGTGCCACCAGTGATTTTAGGTCCGGGGGGTACGAGCCGTACTTC
>TRBJ2-7|TRBD1|once|TRBV10-1
CASKSQTGGTQYF
TGCGCCAGCAAATCACAGACAGGGGGGACGCAGTACTTC
>TRBJ2-4|-|-|TRBV5-8
CASSLAGGQRKNIQYF
TGTGCCAGCAGCTTGGCGGGAGGACAGCGAAAAAACATTCAGTACTTC
>TRBJ2-3|-|-|TRBV24-1
CATSDSRGTLRRQYF
TGTGCCACCAGTGATTCAAGGGGGACCCTCCGTCGGCAGTATTTT
>TRBJ2-2|TRBD2|-|TRBV18
CASSPLTGGGTGELFF
TGTGCCAGCTCACCACTGACGGGAGGGGGCACCGGGGAGCTGTTTTTT
>TRBJ2-1|-|once|TRBV4-1
CASSHPGIKNEQFF
TGCGCCAGCAGCCATCCCGGGATCAAAAATGAGCAGTTCTTC
>TRBJ1-6|-|-|TRBV4-3
CASSQDRAGNNSPLHF
TGCGCCAGCAGCCAAGATCGAGCCGGGAATAATTCACCCCTCCACTTT
>TRBJ2-1|-|-|TRBV6-4
CASSDSNLGLEGLGEQFF
TGTGCCAGCAGTGACTCGAATCTAGGGCTGGAGGGCCTGGGGGAGCAGTTCTTC
>TRBJ2-7|TRBD2|-|TRBV20-1
CSASGTSGLPPYEQYF
TGCAGTGCTAGTGGGACTAGCGGACTCCCCCCCTACGAGCAGTACTTC
>TRBJ1-5|TRBD1|-|TRBV30
CAWSAGTGFNSNQPQHF
TGTGCCTGGAGTGCCGGGACAGGGTTTAATAGCAATCAGCCCCAGCATTTT
>TRBJ1-2|-|-|TRBV5-1
CASSPTGTGDYGYTF
TGCGCCAGCAGCCCAACCGGGACGGGGGACTATGGCTACACCTTC
>TRBJ1-3|TRBD1|-|TRBV25-1
CASSEGQGSGNTIYF
TGTGCCAGCAGTGAAGGACAGGGGTCCGGAAACACCATATATTTT
>TRBJ2-2|-|-|TRBV6-5
CASSWSVRKTGELFF
TGTGCCAGCAGTTGGTCCGTGCGGAAGACCGGGGAGCTGTTTTTT
>TRBJ1-6|TRBD1|-|TRBV3-1/TRBV3-2
CASSQQGGSPLHF
TGTGCCAGCAGCCAACAGGGGGGTTCACCCCTCCACTTT
>TRBJ2-3|-|few|TRBV3-1/TRBV3-2
CASSQEGQNTDTQYF
TGTGCCAGCAGCCAAGAGGGGCAGAACACAGATACGCAGTATTTT
>TRBJ1-5|TRBD1|-|TRBV7-8
CASSLTDRDQPQHF
TGTGCCAGCAGCTTAACGGACAGGGATCAGCCCCAGCATTTT
>TRBJ2-7|TRBD2|few|TRBV6-2/TRBV6-3
CASSRRTSGAYEQYF
TGTGCCAGCAGTCGAAGGACTAGCGGGGCCTACGAGCAGTACTTC
>TRBJ1-5|TRBD1|-|TRBV6-5
CASSRGQGGQPQHF
TGTGCCAGCAGTCGCGGACAGGGCGGGCAGCCCCAGCATTTT
>TRBJ1-2|TRBD1|-|TRBV5-1
CASSAGTGERYGYTF
TGCGCCAGCAGCGCCGGGACAGGGGAACGCTATGGCTACACCTTC
>TRBJ1-1|-|once|TRBV5-4
CASSFGVGTEAFF
TGTGCCAGCAGCTTCGGGGTCGGCACTGAAGCTTTCTTT
>TRBJ1-6|TRBD1|-|TRBV19
CASSWGTGDSPLHF
TGTGCCAGTAGTTGGGGGACAGGGGATTCACCCCTCCACTTT
>TRBJ2-7|TRBD2|-|TRBV10-3
CAISVPTGGLSNEQYF
TGTGCCATCAGTGTCCCCACGGGAGGCCTATCCAACGAGCAGTACTTC
>TRBJ2-2|-|-|TRBV5-5
CASSSNTKMNTGELFF
TGTGCCAGCAGCTCGAATACAAAGATGAACACCGGGGAGCTGTTTTTT
>TRBJ1-3|-|-|TRBV7-2
CASSQISPRSGNTIYF
TGTGCCAGCAGCCAGATCTCGCCACGCTCTGGAAACACCATATATTTT
>TRBJ2-2|-|-|TRBV5-1
CASSWEAGPGELFF
TGCGCCAGCAGCTGGGAGGCGGGGCCCGGGGAGCTGTTTTTT
>TRBJ1-4|-|once|TRBV11-2
CASRMIRAGQLFF
TGTGCCAGCCGCATGATAAGGGCGGGGCAACTGTTTTTT
>TRBJ1-2|TRBD1|-|TRBV30
CAWRGTGRNSNYGYTF
TGTGCCTGGAGGGGGACAGGGCGTAATTCTAACTATGGCTACACCTTC
>TRBJ2-1|TRBD2|-|TRBV19
CASSIGLADYNEQFF
TGTGCCAGTAGTATTGGGCTAGCGGACTACAATGAGCAGTTCTTC
>TRBJ2-1|TRBD1|-|TRBV19
CASSEDRGTYNEQFF
TGTGCCAGTAGTGAGGACAGGGGAACCTACAATGAGCAGTTCTTC
>TRBJ2-1|-|-|TRBV27
CASQSFNRELVDEQFF
TGTGCCAGCCAAAGTTTCAACAGGGAGCTAGTGGATGAGCAGTTCTTC
>TRBJ2-5|TRBD1|-|TRBV7-8
CASSFYQGEETQYF
TGTGCCAGCAGCTTCTACCAGGGGGAAGAGACCCAGTACTTC
>TRBJ1-5|TRBD1|-|TRBV6-5
CASSLDDRGHQPQHF
TGTGCCAGCAGTCTAGACGACAGGGGGCACCAGCCCCAGCATTTT
>TRBJ2-5|-|once|TRBV7-8
CASSLARETQYF
TGTGCCAGCAGCTTGGCCAGAGAGACCCAGTACTTC
>TRBJ2-3|-|-|TRBV27
CASSFYRGATDTQYF
TGTGCCAGCAGTTTTTATCGGGGGGCCACAGATACGCAGTATTTT
>TRBJ1-5|TRBD1|-|TRBV19
CASSPSHRGRWPQHF
TGTGCCAGTAGTCCCTCCCACAGGGGTAGGTGGCCCCAGCATTTT
>TRBJ2-1|-|-|TRBV5-5
CASSLYLRQFF
TGTGCCAGCAGCTTGTATCTGCGGCAGTTCTTC
>TRBJ1-4|-|-|TRBV19
CASSPSGATNEKLFF
TGTGCCAGTAGTCCCTCGGGGGCAACTAATGAAAAACTGTTTTTT
>TRBJ2-5|-|once|TRBV7-3
CASSLDPGGVQTQYF
TGTGCCAGCAGCTTAGACCCGGGGGGCGTGCAGACCCAGTACTTC
>TRBJ2-3|-|-|TRBV3-1/TRBV3-2
CASTSISGPRGDTQYF
TGTGCCAGCACCTCCATTAGCGGACCCCGAGGAGATACGCAGTATTTT
>TRBJ2-7|-|-|TRBV6-5
CASSYSPGVAYEQYF
TGTGCCAGCAGTTACTCACCCGGGGTCGCCTACGAGCAGTACTTC
>TRBJ1-4|TRBD1|-|TRBV7-9
CASTIRGTNEKLFF
TGTGCCAGCACCATCAGGGGGACTAATGAAAAACTGTTTTTT
>TRBJ1-2|-|-|TRBV7-9
CASSSTARERNGYTF
TGTGCCAGCAGCTCCACGGCCCGTGAGAGGAATGGCTACACCTTC
>TRBJ2-1|TRBD2|-|TRBV7-9
CASSPGRGILYNEQFF
TGTGCCAGCAGCCCCGGGCGGGGGATTCTTTACAATGAGCAGTTCTTC
>TRBJ2-3|TRBD2|-|TRBV10-2
CASSELELAGGTQYF
TGCGCCAGCAGTGAGTTGGAACTAGCGGGGGGCACGCAGTATTTT
>TRBJ1-1|TRBD1|-|TRBV7-2
CASSSRGQENTEAFF
TGTGCCAGCAGCTCCAGGGGGCAGGAGAACACTGAAGCTTTCTTT
>TRBJ1-5|TRBD1|-|TRBV14
CASSHAGTDYLDQPQHF
TGTGCCAGCAGCCACGCCGGGACAGACTATCTCGATCAGCCCCAGCATTTT